These 14 T cell receptor beta chains originate from one sample sequenced in a study of CD8 T cells in ankylosing spondylitis. TCRdb passed the 5' RACE reads through MiXCR, listing each CDR3 protein once. The top ten clones hold under 7.5% of a sample with some 130,000 distinct CDR3 sequences, roughly 8% of them seen once. Source material: synovial fluid, either unsorted or a sorted T cell fraction (not recorded which). The receptors originated from a male donor with ankylosing spondylitis.

This clonotype has at least ten counts. This rearrangement joins TRBV7-2 to TRBJ1-1; D not resolved. The CDR3 runs to 13 residues. The V gene lost 2 bases and the J gene lost 3 bases, with 7 bases spanning the gap. In germline, CDR1 is SGHTA, CDR2 FQGNSA. The CDR3 loop reads CASSLFRYTEAFF. CDR3 bases: TGTGCCAGCAGCTTATTTCGGTACACTGAAGCTTTCTTT.

The CDR3 here is CASSPLAVSYNEQFF. The CDR3 DNA reads as TGTGCCAGCAGCCCTCTAGCGGTCTCCTACAATGAGCAGTTCTTC. V is TRBV7-9 and J is TRBJ2-1, with TRBD2 matching 7 bases. Losses at the gene ends were 5 bases for V and 0 bases for J; bases not matched to a gene: 4. Germline V gene data show CDR1 as SEHNR and CDR2 as FQNEAQ (reference sequence). The CDR3 totals 15 residues.

The chain uses TRBV6-2 or TRBV6-3 and TRBJ2-1; D possibly corresponds to TRBD2 (6 bases). This CDR3 spans 16 amino acids. Germline CDR1 and CDR2: MNHEY and SVGEGT. With 2 bases removed from V and 6 bases from J, the gap between germline ends came to 17 bases. The chain's CDR3 is CASSYAGGTQFNEQFF. The DNA for the CDR3 is TGTGCCAGCAGTTACGCCGGGGGTACCCAATTCAATGAGCAGTTCTTC.

The chain is built from TRBV6-5 and TRBJ2-2; D not certain. Germline CDR1 and CDR2: MNHEY and SVGAGI. Trimming removed 7 bases at V and 0 bases at J, with 9 bases between. CDR3 length equals 14 residues. The CDR3 bases are TGTGCCAGCATGTTAATCGCGAACACCGGGGAGCTGTTTTTT. Protein: CASMLIANTGELFF.

The V and J genes are TRBV14 and TRBJ2-4; tentative D call: TRBD2 (6 bases). V was pared by 3 bases and J by 0 bases, with 12 bases between. The CDR3 is made up of 16 amino acids. Germline CDR1 SGHDN, CDR2 FVKESK. CDR3 DNA: TGTGCCAGCAGCCAGACCACGGGACTAGCCAAAAACATTCAGTACTTC. Translation: CASSQTTGLAKNIQYF.

This clonotype was detected only a few times. V usage is TRBV6-2 or TRBV6-3 and J usage is TRBJ2-7; 7 bases fit TRBD1. CDR1 is MNHEY and CDR2 is SVGEGT in the germline V gene. Losses at the gene ends were 3 bases for V and 2 bases for J; bases not matched to a gene: 7. This CDR3 has 15 amino acids. In DNA form, the CDR3 reads TGTGCCAGCAGTTATGGTCCCGGGACAGCCTACGAGCAGTACTTC. Translating gives CASSYGPGTAYEQYF.

This clonotype was observed a handful of times. This chain connects TRBV3-1 to TRBJ2-2, with 9 bases aligning to TRBD2. The CDR3 totals 18 residues. V lost 1 base, J lost 2 bases, and 8 bases stayed unmatched. The germline V gene encodes CDR1 LGHDT and CDR2 YNNKEL (reference sequence). CDR3 coding DNA: TGTGCCAGCAGCCAAGTAAGCCTAGCGGGAACCAACACCGGGGAGCTGTTTTTT. Its protein product is CASSQVSLAGTNTGELFF.

The CDR3 DNA follows: TGTGCCAGCTCACCAGGGGGTACTAACTATGGCTACACCTTC. This encodes CASSPGGTNYGYTF. The chain uses TRBV18 and TRBJ1-2; perhaps TRBD1 as D (5 bases). The V end lost 2 bases, the J end lost 0 bases, and 7 bases lay between the germline ends. Germline V gene data show CDR1 as KGHSH and CDR2 as LQKENI. This CDR3 comprises 14 residues.

This clonotype was seen repeatedly, ten times or more. In nucleotides, the CDR3 is TGTGCCACCAGCAGAGTAGGTAGGGAAGCTGAAGCTTTCTTT. Translation: CATSRVGREAEAFF. The gene calls are TRBV15 and TRBJ1-1, with D uncertain. The CDR3 is made up of 14 amino acids. V was pared by 1 base and J by 6 bases, with 12 bases between. Looked up from germline, CDR1 is LNHNV and CDR2 is YYDKDF (reference sequence).

This rearrangement joins TRBV16 to TRBJ2-6, with D unclear. This CDR3 spans 16 amino acids. Germline V gene lookup returns CDR1 KGHSY and CDR2 FQNENV. The V end lost 3 bases, the J end lost 0 bases, and 9 bases lay between the germline ends. This chain's CDR3 is CASSHRRHSGANVLTF. DNA of the CDR3: TGTGCCAGCAGCCATCGGCGCCACTCTGGGGCCAACGTCCTGACTTTC.

This clonotype was observed at least ten times. The chain recombines TRBV4-3 with TRBJ1-4, with D uncertain. V was pared by 0 bases and J by 4 bases, with 6 bases between. Germline V CDR1 and CDR2: LGHNA, YSLEER. CDR3 size: 14 residues. The CDR3 nucleotides are TGCGCCAGCAGCCAAGACGTCGTTAATGAAAAACTGTTTTTT. This sequence encodes CASSQDVVNEKLFF.

The V gene is TRBV2, the J gene TRBJ2-5; D is possibly TRBD2 (6 bases). In germline, CDR1 is SNHLY, CDR2 FYNNEI. The CDR3 has 14 amino acids. Trimming stripped 6 bases from V and 4 bases from J, with 15 bases between. The CDR3 region is CASRITSFSETQYF. Written as DNA, the CDR3 is TGTGCCAGCAGAATTACTAGCTTCTCAGAGACCCAGTACTTC.

This clonotype came up many times. The chain employs TRBV28 and TRBJ1-6, with 7 positions matching TRBD1. V shed 0 bases and J 7 bases; nucleotides not matched to a gene: 9. Per germline, CDR1 MDHEN and CDR2 SYDVKM. This CDR3 is built from 17 residues. CDR3 DNA: TGTGCCAGCAGTTTATGGGACAGGACCCCTCCCAATTCACCCCTCCACTTT. This encodes CASSLWDRTPPNSPLHF.

This clonotype was seen repeatedly, ten times or more. The rearrangement uses TRBV7-2 and TRBJ1-4; 8 bases align to TRBD1. CDR3 size: 15 residues. Looked up from germline, CDR1 is SGHTA and CDR2 is FQGNSA. V lost 4 bases and J lost 7; bases outside the gene matches: 8. The CDR3 region has the DNA TGTGCCAGCAGCTCCGGACAGGGACAAGGTGAAAAACTGTTTTTT. Protein product: CASSSGQGQGEKLFF.